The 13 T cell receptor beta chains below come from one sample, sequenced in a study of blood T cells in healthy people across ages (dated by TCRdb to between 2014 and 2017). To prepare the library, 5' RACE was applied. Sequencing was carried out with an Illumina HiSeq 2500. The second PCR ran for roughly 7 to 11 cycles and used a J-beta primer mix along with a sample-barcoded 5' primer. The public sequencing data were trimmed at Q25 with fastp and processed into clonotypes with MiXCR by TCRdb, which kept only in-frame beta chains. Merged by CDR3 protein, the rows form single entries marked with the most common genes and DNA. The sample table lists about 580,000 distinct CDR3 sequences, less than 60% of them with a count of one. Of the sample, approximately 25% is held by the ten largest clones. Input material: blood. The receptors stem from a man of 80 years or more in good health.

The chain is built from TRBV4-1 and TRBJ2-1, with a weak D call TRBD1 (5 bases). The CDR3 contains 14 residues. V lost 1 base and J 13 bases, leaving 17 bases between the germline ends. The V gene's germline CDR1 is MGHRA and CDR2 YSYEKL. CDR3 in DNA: TGCGCCAGCAGCCAAGTGGCAGGGCAAGAGACCCAGTTCTTC. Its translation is CASSQVAGQETQFF.

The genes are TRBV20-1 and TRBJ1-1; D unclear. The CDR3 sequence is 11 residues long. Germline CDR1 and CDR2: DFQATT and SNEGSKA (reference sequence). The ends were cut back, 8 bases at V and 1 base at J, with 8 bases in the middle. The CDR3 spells CSPVSNTEAFF. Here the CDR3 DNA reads TGCAGTCCTGTATCGAACACTGAAGCTTTCTTT.

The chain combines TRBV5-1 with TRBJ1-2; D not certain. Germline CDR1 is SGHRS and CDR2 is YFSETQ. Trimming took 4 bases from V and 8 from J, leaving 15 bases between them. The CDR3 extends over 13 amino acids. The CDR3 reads CASSTSPTRGYTF. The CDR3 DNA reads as TGCGCCAGCAGCACCTCGCCAACAAGGGGCTACACCTTC.

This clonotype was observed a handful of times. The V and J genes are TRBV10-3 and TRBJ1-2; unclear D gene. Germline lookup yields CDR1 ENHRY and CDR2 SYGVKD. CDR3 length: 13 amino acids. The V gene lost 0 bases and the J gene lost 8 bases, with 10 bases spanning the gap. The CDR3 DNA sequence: TGTGCCATCAGTGAGTCAGCGGCGGGCGGCTACACCTTC. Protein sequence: CAISESAAGGYTF.

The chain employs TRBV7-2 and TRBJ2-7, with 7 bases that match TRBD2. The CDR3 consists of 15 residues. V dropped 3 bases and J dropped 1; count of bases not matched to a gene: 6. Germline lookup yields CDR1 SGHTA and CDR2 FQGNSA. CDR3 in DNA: TGTGCCAGCAGCTTCATTGCGGGAGTGTCCTACGAGCAGTACTTC. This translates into CASSFIAGVSYEQYF. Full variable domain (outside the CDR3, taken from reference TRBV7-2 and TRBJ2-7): GAGVSQSPSNKVTEKGKDVELRCDPISGHTALYWYRQSLGQGLEFLIYFQGNSAPDKSGLPSDRFSAERTGGSVSTLTIQRTQQEDSAVYLCASSFIAGVSYEQYFGPGTRLTVT.

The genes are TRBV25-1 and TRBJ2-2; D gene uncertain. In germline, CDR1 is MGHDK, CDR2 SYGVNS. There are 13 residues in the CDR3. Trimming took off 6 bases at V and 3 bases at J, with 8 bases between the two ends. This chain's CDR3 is CASRASDTGELFF. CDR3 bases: TGTGCCAGCAGAGCAAGCGACACCGGGGAGCTGTTTTTT.

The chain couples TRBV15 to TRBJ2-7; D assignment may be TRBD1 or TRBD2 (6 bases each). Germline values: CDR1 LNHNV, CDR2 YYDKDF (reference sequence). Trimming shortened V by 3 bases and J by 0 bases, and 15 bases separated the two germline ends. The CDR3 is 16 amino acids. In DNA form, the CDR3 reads TGTGCCACCAGCAGGGACAGCGGGTCACACTCCTACGAGCAGTACTTC. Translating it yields CATSRDSGSHSYEQYF.

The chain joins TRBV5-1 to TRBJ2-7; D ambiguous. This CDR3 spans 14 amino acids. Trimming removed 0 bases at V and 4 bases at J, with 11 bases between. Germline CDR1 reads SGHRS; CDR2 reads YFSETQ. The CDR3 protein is CASSLEGREYEQYF. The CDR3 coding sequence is TGCGCCAGCAGCTTGGAAGGCAGAGAGTACGAGCAGTACTTC. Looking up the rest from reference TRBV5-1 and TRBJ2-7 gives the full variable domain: KAGVTQTPRYLIKTRGQQVTLSCSPISGHRSVSWYQQTPGQGLQFLFEYFSETQRNKGNFPGRFSGRQFSNSRSEMNVSTLELGDSALYLCASSLEGREYEQYFGPGTRLTVT.

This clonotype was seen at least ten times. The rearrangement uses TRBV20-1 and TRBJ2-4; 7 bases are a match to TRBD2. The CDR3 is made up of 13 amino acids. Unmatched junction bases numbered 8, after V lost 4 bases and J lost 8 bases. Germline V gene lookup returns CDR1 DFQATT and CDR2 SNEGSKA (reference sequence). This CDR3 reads CSATSGAMDIQYF. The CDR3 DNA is TGCAGTGCTACTAGCGGCGCCATGGACATTCAGTACTTC.

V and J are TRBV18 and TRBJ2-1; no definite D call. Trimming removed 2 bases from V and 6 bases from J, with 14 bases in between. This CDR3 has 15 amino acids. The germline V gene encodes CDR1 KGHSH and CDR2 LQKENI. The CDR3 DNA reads TGTGCCAGCTCACCATTAGTTCCTCCCGGCAATGAGCAGTTCTTC. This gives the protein CASSPLVPPGNEQFF.

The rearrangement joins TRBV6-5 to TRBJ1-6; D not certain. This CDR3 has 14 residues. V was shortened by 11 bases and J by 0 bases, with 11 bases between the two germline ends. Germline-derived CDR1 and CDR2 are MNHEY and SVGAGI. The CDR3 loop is CAGRPSSYNSPLHF. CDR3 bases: TGTGCCGGCCGACCGAGCTCCTATAATTCACCCCTCCACTTT.

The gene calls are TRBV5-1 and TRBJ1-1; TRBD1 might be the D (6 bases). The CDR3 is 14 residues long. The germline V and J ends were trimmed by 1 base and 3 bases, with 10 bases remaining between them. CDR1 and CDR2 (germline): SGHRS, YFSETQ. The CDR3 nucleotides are TGCGCCAGCAGCTTGACAGGGACGGACACTGAAGCTTTCTTT. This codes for CASSLTGTDTEAFF. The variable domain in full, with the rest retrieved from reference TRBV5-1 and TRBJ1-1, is KAGVTQTPRYLIKTRGQQVTLSCSPISGHRSVSWYQQTPGQGLQFLFEYFSETQRNKGNFPGRFSGRQFSNSRSEMNVSTLELGDSALYLCASSLTGTDTEAFFGQGTRLTVV.

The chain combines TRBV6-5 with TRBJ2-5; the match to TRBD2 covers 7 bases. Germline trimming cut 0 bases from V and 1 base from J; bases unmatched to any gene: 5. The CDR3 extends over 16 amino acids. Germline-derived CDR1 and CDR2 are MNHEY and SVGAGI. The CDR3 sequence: CASSYSIGGGQETQYF. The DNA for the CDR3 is TGTGCCAGCAGTTACTCGATTGGGGGGGGCCAAGAGACCCAGTACTTC.